This TCR beta chain stems from a study of T cell responses to AZD1222 COVID-19 vaccine (dated by TCRdb to the early 2020s). A note on the overall study: TCR sequencing was performed for roughly 250 trial participants, of whom 200 to 220 were given two doses of AZD1222 and some 26 were given two doses of MenACWY control vaccine. Trial participants were enrolled by age into 18-55, 56-69 and 70-plus year subgroups, with around 150, 28 and 57 TCR-sequenced participants respectively.

Trimming takes 0 bases from V and 4 bases from J, and the germline ends sit 6 bases apart. Reading from cysteine to phenylalanine, the CDR3 counts 13 amino acids. Just the 39-base CDR3 DNA is kept, in frame starting at base 1. CDR1 and CDR2 are drawn from the germline V gene: SGHNT, YENEEA. Of note for this clone: Its antigen remains undetermined. No clone much larger than this one lies a single base away; base qualities are absent.

The research as a whole found: The vaccine-associated CD4 TCRs covered the entire spike protein, and the dominant responses fell in regions 160-218 and 743-854. Participants were mostly white British, with more females than males. The authors suggested clonal diversity may have been underestimated. Nearly half of unique spike-specific TCRs reportedly recognized epitopes outside regions mutated in the B.1.351 and B.1.1.7 variants. In the small 56-69-year group, the increase in depth fell short of significance, most likely because of low power. After two AZD1222 doses, both the breadth and the depth of spike-specific TCRs were significantly higher than at day 0 and than in MenACWY recipients. Because no samples from the day 14 peak response were available, repertoires could be characterized only after the peak T cell response. Only five to seven AZD1222 recipients were SARS-CoV-2 seropositive at baseline, limiting conclusions about previously exposed vaccinees.

The sample's time point label, decoded: about 28 days (+/-7) after the second vaccine dose. The meaning of the sample's treatment or condition label: meningococcal conjugate vaccine given as trial control. The vaccinee samples were drawn from two UK trials, COV001 and COV002, one of which was a single-blind randomized controlled phase 2/3 trial testing AZD1222 (ChAdOx1 nCoV-19) in healthy adults. For TCRbeta chain sequencing, PBMC samples from trial participants were taken at day 0 and at day 28 after the second dose. The CDR3 regions of human TCRbeta chains were analyzed by immunosequencing. On the study's bioinformatics: TCRs in the repertoires were compared against a reference library of SARS-CoV-2-specific TCRs that had been generated with the MIRA antigen-specificity platform. Breadth was defined as the fraction of unique TCRs that were SARS-CoV-2-associated. Depth was defined as the fraction of total T cells that were SARS-CoV-2-associated. Each spike-specific TCR was assigned to its reactive spike region and to a CD4 or CD8 class using the MIRA data. Log10-transformed breadth and depth values were compared by one-way ANOVA with Sidak's multiple comparisons tests. Imported from immuneACCESS, the table was reduced by TCRdb to in-frame sequences with V and J called. These copies leave out some clones; in studies compared against another copy, an unresolved V gene accounts for under half, and the cause of the remainder is not known. That table supplies the V and J calls and clone size; D and trimming were determined from the DNA. The sample has 170,000 or so clones on record, just under 95% of them singletons. Of the sample, around 0.98% falls within the top ten clones.

The receptor was derived from an adult who received the MenACWY meningococcal vaccine as a control. This material consisted of peripheral blood, taken 28 days after the second dose of the MenACWY control vaccine. The rearrangement joined TRBV11-3 to TRBJ2-5; a confident D gene designation cannot be given. The CDR3 in this case is CASSLEESETQYF. The sequenced DNA: TGTGCCAGCAGCTTAGAAGAGTCAGAGACCCAGTACTTC. Here the CDR3 is joined to the reference TRBV11-3 and TRBJ2-5 genes, and the full variable domain is: EAGVVQSPRYKIIEKKQPVAFWCNPISGHNTLYWYLQNLGQGPELLIRYENEEAVDDSQLPKDRFSAERLKGVDSTLKIQPAELGDSAVYLCASSLEESETQYFGPGTRLLVL.